This T cell receptor (beta chain) is from a study of cytomegalovirus exposure and HLA in healthy donors. In the study overall: In an early release, HLA-typed donors contributed tens of millions of unique TCR sequences.

Primers: 60 Vbeta forward and 13 Jbeta reverse. Clones were sequenced by immunoSEQ multiplex PCR, and TCRdb holds only the in-frame ones, with some missing. The repertoire has 60,000 to 75,000 clones, more than 65% of them found once; the top ten carry just under 3%. Worth noting for this clone: At one end the junction does not follow the germline gene, possibly because of a read error.

The sample taken for sequencing was PBMCs. This sequence was found in a woman aged 25 to 39 in good health and CMV-seronegative.

The CDR3 bases are TGTGCCGGCAGATGGGGGGCAGATACGCAGTATTTT. Protein sequence: CAGRWGADTQYF. The chain uses TRBV2 and TRBJ2-3, with a tentative D call TRBD2 (6 bases). This CDR3 contains 12 residues. The germline CDR1 and CDR2 sequences are SNHLY and FYNNEI.